This T cell receptor beta chain emerged from a study of T cells in Graves' hyperthyroidism and ophthalmopathy (dated by TCRdb to the late 2010s). At the level of the whole study: Peripheral blood samples were taken at initial diagnosis, before any treatment was given. The 100 or so discovery patients were randomly divided into training and test sets at a 7:3 ratio. Prospective prediction of ophthalmopathy was tested in an independent validation cohort of fewer than 20 hyperthyroidism patients and around 16 patients who later progressed to ophthalmopathy. After blood sampling, hyperthyroidism patients were treated with methimazole at a starting dose of 30 mg daily, and ophthalmopathy patients were treated with high-dose intravenous methylprednisolone. TCR V-J signatures able to tell the groups apart were searched for in a discovery cohort of about a hundred patients, of whom around 42 had Graves' ophthalmopathy and roughly 57 had stable Graves' hyperthyroidism. In more than 5 Graves' hyperthyroidism patients, the study also compared T-cell repertoires from thyroid tissue with T-cell repertoires from blood. TCR Vbeta CDR3 sequencing of roughly 140 peripheral blood samples (over 40 ophthalmopathy, under 80 hyperthyroidism and roughly 17 progressor patients) is reported in the paper. Study-wide conclusions, independent of this receptor: Blood samples also contained most of the expanded thyroid clonotypes (frequency above 0.001), which suggests that blood repertoires may reflect thyroid immune responses. No statistical method was used to fix the sample size in advance, and group allocation was not hidden from the investigators. In validation, progression to ophthalmopathy was predicted by the model with 70% to 71% sensitivity and about 72% specificity, a median of about 6.4 months before onset. A 13 V-J signature model separated ophthalmopathy from stable hyperthyroidism, with 87.88% sensitivity and around 84% specificity in cross-validation and 80%/75% in testing.

There are a few counts of this clonotype. This clone's antigen is unknown. No much larger clone is present one base from it, and per-base qualities are unavailable. The TCR beta CDR3 regions were amplified from RNA transcripts. For the first round of RT-PCR on the TCR CDR3, the HTBI primer set was used together with the Qiagen OneStep RT-PCR kit. Libraries were constructed in a second round of multiplex PCR, after which size selection and purification were performed. The libraries were sequenced on an Illumina HiSeq2000 using paired-end 100 bp reads. In the original analysis: SOAPnuke was used to process the raw data, throwing out any read that contained adapters or uncalled bases, had a mean Phred below 15, or lacked an exact constant-primer or identifier match. High-quality paired reads were merged using COPE v1.2.5, and each unique nucleotide sequence was defined as a clonotype. MiTCR v1.1 was used to align the clonotypes against IMGT TRBV, TRBD and TRBJ reference segments. Only V-J combinations with frequency above 0.0001, covering about 99% of repertoires, were analysed. A TCS score was defined as the ratio between F50 (clonal expansion) and ExV (chaos), using BLOSUM62-based TCRdist between CDR3 peptides within each V-J. Welch's t-statistics and random forest reduced roughly 500 V-J features to 13, which were used in a naive Bayes classifier (R e1071). TCRdb's own reprocessing of the public reads used fastp at Q25 and MiXCR and kept productive beta chains. Each record represents a unique CDR3 protein, reported with the most common genes and DNA among its rows. These V and J calls rely on TCRdb rather than the paper's analysis. In all, the sample holds a few hundred thousand distinct CDR3 sequences, and around 20% of those were seen once. The ten largest clones take up over 45% of the sample.

Stable Graves' hyperthyroidism was defined as the absence of progression to ophthalmopathy over 18 months of follow-up. Hyperthyroidism patients were newly diagnosed, had a disease duration of under 2 months, and were aged 18 to 65 years. Any patient with an uncontrolled infection, another autoimmune disease, pregnancy or lactation was excluded. Diagnoses relied on clinical symptoms, serum thyroxine and TRAb, thyroid ultrasound and orbital computed tomography. PBMCs were isolated from about 9 ml of fresh peripheral blood by Ficoll-Paque density gradient centrifugation. Total RNA was extracted using Trizol reagent, and RNA quality was assessed on an Agilent 2100 Bioanalyzer. Material: blood. This TCR was sampled from a woman aged 45 to 65 with Graves' hyperthyroidism.

CDR3 protein: CASSTSSGHPYNEQFF. The DNA is TGTGCCAGCAGTACCTCTAGCGGTCACCCCTACAATGAGCAGTTCTTC. The chain joins TRBV6-1 to TRBJ2-1, with 7 bases in between that match TRBD2. From a lookup of the germline V gene, CDR1 and CDR2 are MNHNS and SASEGT. Its CDR3 holds 16 amino acids, cysteine through phenylalanine. The entry retains the CDR3 DNA only, 48 bases that are in frame from base 1. Trimming removed 5 bases from V and 2 bases from J; the gene matches leave 9 bases unexplained.